These T cell receptor beta chains were read from a single sample in a study of T cells in tuberculosis. Sequenced by immunoSEQ multiplex PCR; TCRdb stores in-frame clones only, minus some. Of 33,000 or so clones listed, over 90% are singletons. Sequenced input: PBMCs. The receptors come from a donor between 10 and 35 years old with latent tuberculosis or without tuberculosis infection. Both conserved end residues are part of each CDR3. A D gene is named only where the DNA matches it firmly. The listing skips clone size in some rows; elsewhere it reads once, few, many or a size class.

D gene: TRBD2; J gene: TRBJ2-2; V gene: TRBV5-1; clone size: NA; CDR3 DNA: TGCGCCAGCAGTGCGGGGGTCTTGGGGAACACCGGGGAGCTGTTTTTT; CDR3 protein: CASSAGVLGNTGELFF
D gene: TRBD1; J gene: TRBJ1-2; V gene: TRBV30; clone size: NA; CDR3 DNA: TGTGCCTGGGAGCACGGGACAGATTATGGCTACACCTTC; CDR3 protein: CAWEHGTDYGYTF
D gene: TRBD1; J gene: TRBJ1-2; V gene: TRBV7-9; clone size: NA; CDR3 DNA: TGTGCCAGCAGCTTACTCCCGGGACAGGGTCACTATGGCTACACCTTC; CDR3 protein: CASSLLPGQGHYGYTF
D gene: TRBD2; J gene: TRBJ2-7; V gene: TRBV27; clone size: NA; CDR3 DNA: TGTGCCAGCAGTTTACTAGCGGGGGACTACGAGCAGTACTTC; CDR3 protein: CASSLLAGDYEQYF
D gene: NA; J gene: TRBJ1-2; V gene: TRBV25-1; clone size: NA; CDR3 DNA: TGTGCCAGCAGTGAGATGAGTTTAGCTCATGGCTACACCTTC; CDR3 protein: CASSEMSLAHGYTF
D gene: NA; J gene: TRBJ2-3; V gene: TRBV5-1; clone size: once; CDR3 DNA: TGCGCCAGCAGCTTGTTAGGTCTAGTCCGTTTGAGCACAGATACGCAGTATTTT; CDR3 protein: CASSLLGLVRLSTDTQYF
D gene: TRBD1; J gene: TRBJ2-7; V gene: TRBV20-1; clone size: once; CDR3 DNA: TGCAGTTGGGGACAGGGCCACGAGCAGTACTTC; CDR3 protein: CSWGQGHEQYF
D gene: NA; J gene: TRBJ1-4; V gene: TRBV29-1; clone size: NA; CDR3 DNA: TGCAGCGTTCTTGCAGGGCTCGTTGCAACTAATGAAAAACTGTTTTTT; CDR3 protein: CSVLAGLVATNEKLFF
D gene: NA; J gene: TRBJ2-2; V gene: TRBV6-4; clone size: NA; CDR3 DNA: TGTGCCAGCAGTCCCCAGGGGAACACCGGGGAGCTGTTTTTT; CDR3 protein: CASSPQGNTGELFF
D gene: TRBD1; J gene: TRBJ1-2; V gene: TRBV6-1; clone size: NA; CDR3 DNA: TGTGCCAGCAGTGTAGGACAGGGAGAGAAAGGCGGCTACACCTTC; CDR3 protein: CASSVGQGEKGGYTF
D gene: TRBD2; J gene: TRBJ2-3; V gene: TRBV5-4; clone size: NA; CDR3 DNA: TGTGCCAGCAGCCTGGAGCTGCGGGGGGGAAGCACAGATACGCAGTATTTT; CDR3 protein: CASSLELRGGSTDTQYF
D gene: NA; J gene: TRBJ1-1; V gene: TRBV21-1; clone size: NA; CDR3 DNA: TGTGCCAGCAGCGCGGCGGGACGGAACACTGAAGCTTTCTTT; CDR3 protein: CASSAAGRNTEAFF
D gene: NA; J gene: TRBJ2-1; V gene: TRBV19; clone size: NA; CDR3 DNA: TGTGCCAGTAGTGGCCGGGGGGCTAACTACAATGAGCAGTTCTTC; CDR3 protein: CASSGRGANYNEQFF
D gene: TRBD1; J gene: TRBJ1-1; V gene: TRBV15; clone size: NA; CDR3 DNA: TGTGCCACCAGCAGCAGGACAGGGAGCACTGAAGCTTTCTTT; CDR3 protein: CATSSRTGSTEAFF
D gene: NA; J gene: TRBJ2-3; V gene: TRBV7-3; clone size: NA; CDR3 DNA: TGTGCCAGCAGCAAAGGGGCTTTTATCACAGATACGCAGTATTTT; CDR3 protein: CASSKGAFITDTQYF
D gene: NA; J gene: TRBJ2-1; V gene: TRBV5-1; clone size: NA; CDR3 DNA: TGCGCCAGCAGCTTGGTACAGCACAATGAGCAGTTCTTC; CDR3 protein: CASSLVQHNEQFF
D gene: TRBD1; J gene: TRBJ2-2; V gene: TRBV7-6; clone size: NA; CDR3 DNA: TGTGCCAGCAGCCCCGGGACAGGGGGCGGAGGTTGGGACACCGGGGAGCTGTTTTTT; CDR3 protein: CASSPGTGGGGWDTGELFF
D gene: NA; J gene: TRBJ1-3; V gene: TRBV19; clone size: NA; CDR3 DNA: TGTGCCAGTAGTATTGCTGGGGCCCGGAGCTCTGGAAACACCATATATTTT; CDR3 protein: CASSIAGARSSGNTIYF
D gene: TRBD2; J gene: TRBJ2-7; V gene: TRBV5-4; clone size: NA; CDR3 DNA: TGTGCCAGCAGTCTCCGTAGCGGGTACGAGCAGTACTTC; CDR3 protein: CASSLRSGYEQYF
D gene: NA; J gene: TRBJ1-2; V gene: TRBV6-8; clone size: NA; CDR3 DNA: TGTGCCAGCAGTTACGACAGTTTGTATGGCTACACCTTC; CDR3 protein: CASSYDSLYGYTF
D gene: NA; J gene: TRBJ1-5; V gene: TRBV7-6; clone size: NA; CDR3 DNA: TGTGCCAGCAGCTTAGACAAAAATCAGCCCCAGCATTTT; CDR3 protein: CASSLDKNQPQHF
D gene: TRBD1; J gene: TRBJ2-7; V gene: TRBV30; clone size: once; CDR3 DNA: TGTGCCTGGAGTTTTGGGACAGGGAGGCAGTACTTC; CDR3 protein: CAWSFGTGRQYF
D gene: TRBD2; J gene: TRBJ2-1; V gene: TRBV5-1; clone size: NA; CDR3 DNA: TGCGCCAGCAGCCTCTACTCAGCGGGGAGCTCCTACAATGAGCAGTTCTTC; CDR3 protein: CASSLYSAGSSYNEQFF
D gene: NA; J gene: TRBJ1-2; V gene: TRBV29-1; clone size: NA; CDR3 DNA: TGCAGCGTTGGCCTCAGGGGAAGGGGCTATGGCTACACCTTC; CDR3 protein: CSVGLRGRGYGYTF
D gene: NA; J gene: TRBJ1-4; V gene: TRBV7-2; clone size: NA; CDR3 DNA: TGTGCCAGCAGCCCCGCCCCGACACCAAATGAAAAACTGTTTTTT; CDR3 protein: CASSPAPTPNEKLFF
D gene: NA; J gene: TRBJ1-1; V gene: TRBV19; clone size: once; CDR3 DNA: TGTGCCAGTAGTAGCGGGATCATGAACACTGAAGCTTTCTTT; CDR3 protein: CASSSGIMNTEAFF
D gene: TRBD1; J gene: TRBJ1-3; V gene: TRBV4-3; clone size: NA; CDR3 DNA: TGCGCCAGCAGCCATCCCACAGGGGGCGTTGGAAACACCATATATTTT; CDR3 protein: CASSHPTGGVGNTIYF
D gene: NA; J gene: TRBJ1-2; V gene: TRBV27; clone size: NA; CDR3 DNA: TGTGCCAGCAGTTTAAGACAGACTAACTATGGCTACACCTTC; CDR3 protein: CASSLRQTNYGYTF
D gene: NA; J gene: TRBJ1-6; V gene: TRBV7-2; clone size: NA; CDR3 DNA: TGTGCCAGCAGCACCAGCGGGGTGGGGAATTCACCCCTCCACTTT; CDR3 protein: CASSTSGVGNSPLHF
D gene: NA; J gene: TRBJ1-3; V gene: TRBV5-4; clone size: NA; CDR3 DNA: TGTGCCAGCAGCCCCGGGATCCTAACTGGAAACACCATATATTTT; CDR3 protein: CASSPGILTGNTIYF
D gene: NA; J gene: TRBJ2-5; V gene: TRBV5-4; clone size: NA; CDR3 DNA: TGTGCCAGCAGCTTGTCGGGGAAGGGTGTGGAGACCCAGTACTTC; CDR3 protein: CASSLSGKGVETQYF
D gene: TRBD2; J gene: TRBJ2-3; V gene: TRBV30; clone size: NA; CDR3 DNA: TGTGCCTGGAGTCAGGGCGGGGGGCACACAGATACGCAGTATTTT; CDR3 protein: CAWSQGGGHTDTQYF
D gene: TRBD2; J gene: TRBJ2-3; V gene: TRBV5-1; clone size: once; CDR3 DNA: TGCGCCAGCAGCTTGGCCCTAGCGGGGAGCACAGATACGCAGTATTTT; CDR3 protein: CASSLALAGSTDTQYF
D gene: NA; J gene: TRBJ2-1; V gene: TRBV5-1; clone size: NA; CDR3 DNA: TGCGCCAGCAGCTTGGCTCGGCAGGGGACCTACAATGAGCAGTTCTTC; CDR3 protein: CASSLARQGTYNEQFF
D gene: TRBD1; J gene: TRBJ2-2; V gene: TRBV5-5; clone size: NA; CDR3 DNA: TGTGCCAGCAGCGCGGACAGGGAATCAATCGGGACCGGGGAGCTGTTTTTT; CDR3 protein: CASSADRESIGTGELFF
D gene: NA; J gene: TRBJ1-2; V gene: TRBV6-5; clone size: NA; CDR3 DNA: TGTGCCAGCAGTTACCTAGGGGGTGGTTATGGCTACACCTTC; CDR3 protein: CASSYLGGGYGYTF